The T cell receptor beta chain under discussion was sequenced for a study of PD-1 blockade in classical Hodgkin lymphoma. Study-wide context: Patients were treated with nivolumab at 3 mg/kg, and this was given intravenously every 2 weeks.

This table comes from immunoSEQ multiplex PCR, and its TCRdb copy is limited to in-frame clones, with some not included. The sample holds approximately 46,000 clones, about three quarters seen once. Looked up from germline, CDR1 is LNHDA and CDR2 is SQIVND (reference sequence). This CDR3 has 16 residues. V shed 5 bases and J 6 bases; nucleotides not matched to a gene: 9. Every patient had relapsed following autologous stem cell transplantation, and cohorts differed in brentuximab vedotin exposure. The sequencing here drew on peripheral blood mononuclear cells (PBMCs), taken at baseline. The genes are TRBV19 and TRBJ2-2; 10 bases match TRBD2. The receptor was isolated from a human donor with classical Hodgkin lymphoma. CDR3 loop: CASSSPSGRVSGELFF. The DNA of the CDR3 is TGTGCCAGTAGTTCTCCTAGCGGGAGAGTATCCGGGGAGCTGTTTTTT.